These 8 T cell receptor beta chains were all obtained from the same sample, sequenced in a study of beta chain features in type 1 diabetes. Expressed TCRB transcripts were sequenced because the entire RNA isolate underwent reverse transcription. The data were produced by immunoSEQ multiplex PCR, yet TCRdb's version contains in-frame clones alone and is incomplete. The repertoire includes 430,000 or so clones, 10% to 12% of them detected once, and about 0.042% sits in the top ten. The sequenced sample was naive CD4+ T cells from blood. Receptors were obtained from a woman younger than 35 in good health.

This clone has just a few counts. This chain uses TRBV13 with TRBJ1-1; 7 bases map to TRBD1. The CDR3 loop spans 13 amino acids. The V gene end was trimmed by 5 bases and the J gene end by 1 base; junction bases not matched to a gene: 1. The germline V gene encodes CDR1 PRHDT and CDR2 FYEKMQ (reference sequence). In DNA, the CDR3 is TGTGCCAGCAGCCGGGACAGGAACACTGAAGCTTTCTTT. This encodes CASSRDRNTEAFF. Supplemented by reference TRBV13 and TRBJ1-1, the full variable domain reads AAGVIQSPRHLIKEKRETATLKCYPIPRHDTVYWYQQGPGQDPQFLISFYEKMQSDKGSIPDRFSAQQFSDYHSELNMSSLELGDSALYFCASSRDRNTEAFFGQGTRLTVV.

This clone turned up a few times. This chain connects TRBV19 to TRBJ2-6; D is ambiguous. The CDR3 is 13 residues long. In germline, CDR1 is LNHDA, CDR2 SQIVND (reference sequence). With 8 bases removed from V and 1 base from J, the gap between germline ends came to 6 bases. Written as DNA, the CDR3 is TGTGCCAGTCAGACATCTGGGGCCAACGTCCTGACTTTC. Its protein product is CASQTSGANVLTF.

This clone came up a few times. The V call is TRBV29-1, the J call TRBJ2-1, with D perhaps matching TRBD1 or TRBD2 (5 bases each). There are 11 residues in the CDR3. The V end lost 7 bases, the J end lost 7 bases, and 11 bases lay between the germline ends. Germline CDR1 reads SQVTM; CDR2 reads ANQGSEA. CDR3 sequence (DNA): TGCAGCGCCGGGACGCGGAATGAGCAGTTCTTC. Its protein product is CSAGTRNEQFF.

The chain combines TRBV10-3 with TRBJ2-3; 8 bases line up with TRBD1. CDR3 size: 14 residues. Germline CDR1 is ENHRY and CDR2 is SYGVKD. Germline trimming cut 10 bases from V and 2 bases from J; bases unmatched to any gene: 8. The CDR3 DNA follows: TGTGCCACCGGACAGGGACTTTCCACAGATACGCAGTATTTT. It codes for CATGQGLSTDTQYF.

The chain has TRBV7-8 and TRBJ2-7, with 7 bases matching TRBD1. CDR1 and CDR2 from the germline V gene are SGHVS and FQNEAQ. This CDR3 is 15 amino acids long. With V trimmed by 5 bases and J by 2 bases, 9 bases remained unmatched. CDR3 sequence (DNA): TGTGCCAGCAGCCAAGACAGGGTGGCTGCCTACGAGCAGTACGTC. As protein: CASSQDRVAAYEQYV.

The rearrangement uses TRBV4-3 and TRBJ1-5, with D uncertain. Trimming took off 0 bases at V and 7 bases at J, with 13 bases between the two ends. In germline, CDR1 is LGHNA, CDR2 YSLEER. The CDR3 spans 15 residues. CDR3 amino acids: CASSQEDGFGQPQHF. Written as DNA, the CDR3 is TGCGCCAGCAGCCAAGAGGACGGCTTCGGACAGCCCCAGCATTTT.

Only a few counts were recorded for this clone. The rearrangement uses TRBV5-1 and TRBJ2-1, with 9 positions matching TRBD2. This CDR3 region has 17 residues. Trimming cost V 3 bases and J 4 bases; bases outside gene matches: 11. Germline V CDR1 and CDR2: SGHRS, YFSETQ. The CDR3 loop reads CASSWSPRLAEYNEQFF. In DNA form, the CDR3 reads TGCGCCAGCAGCTGGTCCCCCCGACTAGCGGAATACAATGAGCAGTTCTTC.

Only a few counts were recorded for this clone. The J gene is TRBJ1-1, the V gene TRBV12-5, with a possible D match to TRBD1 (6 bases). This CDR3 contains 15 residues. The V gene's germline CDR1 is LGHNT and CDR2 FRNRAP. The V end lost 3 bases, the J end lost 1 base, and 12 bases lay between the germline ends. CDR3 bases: TGTGCTAGTGGTTTTGGCGACAGGAGGAACACTGAAGCTTTCTTT. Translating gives CASGFGDRRNTEAFF.